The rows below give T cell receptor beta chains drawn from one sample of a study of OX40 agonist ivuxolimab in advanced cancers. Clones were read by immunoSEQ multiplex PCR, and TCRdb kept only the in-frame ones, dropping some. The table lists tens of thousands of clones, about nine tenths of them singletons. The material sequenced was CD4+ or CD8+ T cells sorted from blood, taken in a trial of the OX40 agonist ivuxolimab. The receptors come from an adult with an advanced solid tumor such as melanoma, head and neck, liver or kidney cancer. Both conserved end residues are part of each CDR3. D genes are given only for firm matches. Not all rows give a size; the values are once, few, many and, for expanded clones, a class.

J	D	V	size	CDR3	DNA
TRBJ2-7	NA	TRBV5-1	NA	CASSLLSHSYEQYF	TGCGCCAGCAGCTTGTTGTCCCACTCCTACGAGCAGTACTTC
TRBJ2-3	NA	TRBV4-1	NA	CASSQARDSTDTQYF	TGCGCCAGCAGCCAAGCTCGGGACAGCACAGATACGCAGTATTTT
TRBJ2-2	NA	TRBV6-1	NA	CASRGSGELFF	TGTGCCAGCAGGGGTTCCGGGGAGCTGTTTTTT
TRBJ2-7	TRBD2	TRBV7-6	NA	CASSSGLPYEQYF	TGTGCCAGCAGCTCGGGACTACCCTACGAGCAGTACTTC
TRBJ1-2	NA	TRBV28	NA	CASSFNGGFYGYTF	TGTGCCAGCAGTTTTAACGGGGGATTCTATGGCTACACCTTC
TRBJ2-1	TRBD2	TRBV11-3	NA	CASARTRYEQFF	TGTGCCAGCGCGAGGACTAGATATGAGCAGTTCTTC
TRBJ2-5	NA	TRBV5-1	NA	CASSLGLGRSGSQETQYF	TGCGCCAGCAGCTTGGGTCTGGGACGATCGGGCAGCCAAGAGACCCAGTACTTC
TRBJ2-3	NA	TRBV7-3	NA	CASSPRGSGSTDTQYF	TGTGCCAGCAGCCCCCGCGGTAGCGGAAGCACAGATACGCAGTATTTT
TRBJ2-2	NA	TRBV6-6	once	CASSPRQFTGELFF	TGTGCCAGCAGCCCACGACAGTTCACCGGGGAGCTGTTTTTT
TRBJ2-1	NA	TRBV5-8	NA	CASSHRFGGTYPPSYNEQFF	TGTGCCAGCAGCCACAGGTTCGGCGGGACCTACCCCCCCTCCTACAATGAGCAGTTCTTC
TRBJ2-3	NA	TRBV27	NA	CASSPRLNLDTQYF	TGTGCCAGCAGTCCCCGTCTGAACCTAGATACGCAGTATTTT
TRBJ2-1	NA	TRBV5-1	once	CASSFEQGTTLEQFF	TGCGCCAGCAGCTTCGAGCAGGGTACAACGCTTGAGCAGTTCTTC
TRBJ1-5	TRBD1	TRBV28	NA	CASSVGQGLHQPQHF	TGTGCCAGCAGTGTGGGACAGGGGCTCCATCAGCCCCAGCATTTT
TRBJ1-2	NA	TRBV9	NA	CASSGTGRTDSRTINYGYTF	TGTGCCAGCAGCGGGACCGGGAGGACAGACAGCCGTACCATTAACTATGGCTACACCTTC
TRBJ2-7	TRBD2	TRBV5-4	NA	CASGIVTSGESQYF	TGTGCCAGCGGCATAGTGACTAGCGGGGAATCTCAGTACTTC
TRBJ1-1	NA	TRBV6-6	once	CASSYPGSEAFF	TGTGCCAGCAGTTACCCGGGCAGTGAAGCTTTCTTT
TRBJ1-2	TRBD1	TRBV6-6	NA	CASRGQGIHGYTF	TGTGCCAGCAGGGGACAGGGTATACATGGCTACACCTTC
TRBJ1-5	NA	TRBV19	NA	CASSSTQGTGFNQPQHF	TGTGCCAGTAGTAGCACCCAGGGGACGGGCTTTAATCAGCCCCAGCATTTT
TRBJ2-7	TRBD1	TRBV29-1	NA	CSVGRDREYYEQYF	TGCAGCGTTGGCCGGGACAGGGAGTACTACGAGCAGTACTTC
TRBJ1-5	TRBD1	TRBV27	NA	CASRDRGIHSNQPQHF	TGTGCCAGCCGGGACAGGGGAATTCATAGCAATCAGCCCCAGCATTTT
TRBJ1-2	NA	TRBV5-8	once	CASSGIQGEGGYGYTF	TGTGCCAGCAGCGGAATTCAGGGCGAGGGCGGCTATGGCTACACCTTC
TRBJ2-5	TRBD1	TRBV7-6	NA	CASSLGTGGLETQYF	TGTGCCAGCAGCTTAGGGACAGGGGGCTTGGAGACCCAGTACTTC
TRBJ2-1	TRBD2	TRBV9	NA	CASSVSTSGAYNEQFF	TGTGCCAGCAGCGTCTCGACTAGCGGGGCCTACAATGAGCAGTTCTTC
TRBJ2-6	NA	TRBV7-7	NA	CASRKGRLAGANVLTF	TGTGCTAGCAGGAAGGGGCGTCTGGCTGGGGCCAACGTCCTGACTTTC
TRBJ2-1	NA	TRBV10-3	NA	CAISGQGRSSYNEQFF	TGTGCCATCAGTGGGCAGGGTCGGAGCTCCTACAATGAGCAGTTCTTC
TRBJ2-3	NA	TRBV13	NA	CASSLFSHTDTQYF	TGTGCCAGCAGCTTATTTTCCCACACAGATACGCAGTATTTT
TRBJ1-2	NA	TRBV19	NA	CASSIGRARYGYTF	TGTGCCAGTAGTATAGGCAGGGCTAGATATGGCTACACCTTC
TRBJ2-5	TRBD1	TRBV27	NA	CASSLSPRGWETQYF	TGTGCCAGCAGTTTATCTCCCAGGGGGTGGGAGACCCAGTACTTC
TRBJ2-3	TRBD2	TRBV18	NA	CASSPPNRGADTQYF	TGTGCCAGCTCACCACCCAATCGGGGGGCAGATACGCAGTATTTT
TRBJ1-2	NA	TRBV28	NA	CANHGRNGYTF	TGTGCCAACCACGGTCGGAATGGCTACACCTTC